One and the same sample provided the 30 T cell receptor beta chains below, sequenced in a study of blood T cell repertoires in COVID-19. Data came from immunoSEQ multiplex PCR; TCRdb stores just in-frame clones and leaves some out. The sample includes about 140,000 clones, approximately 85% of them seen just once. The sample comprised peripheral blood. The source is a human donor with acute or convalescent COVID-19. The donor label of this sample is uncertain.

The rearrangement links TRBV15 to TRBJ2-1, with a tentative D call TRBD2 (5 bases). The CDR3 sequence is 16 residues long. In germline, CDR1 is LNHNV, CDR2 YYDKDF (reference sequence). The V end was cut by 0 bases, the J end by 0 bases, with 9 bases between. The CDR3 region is CATSRDDGNSYNEQFF. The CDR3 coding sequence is TGTGCCACCAGCAGAGATGACGGGAACTCCTACAATGAGCAGTTCTTC.

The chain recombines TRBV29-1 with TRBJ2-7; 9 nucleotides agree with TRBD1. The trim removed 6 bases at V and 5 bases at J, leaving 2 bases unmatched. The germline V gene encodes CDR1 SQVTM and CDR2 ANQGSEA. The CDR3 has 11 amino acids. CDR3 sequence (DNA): TGCAGCGTCCGGACAGGGGACGAGCAGTACTTC. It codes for CSVRTGDEQYF.

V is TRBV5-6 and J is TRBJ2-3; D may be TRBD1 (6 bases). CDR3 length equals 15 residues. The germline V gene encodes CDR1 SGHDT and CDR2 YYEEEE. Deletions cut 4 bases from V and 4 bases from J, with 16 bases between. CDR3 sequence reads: CASSPDSSRADTQYF. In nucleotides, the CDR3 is TGTGCCAGCAGCCCGGACAGTTCGAGGGCAGATACGCAGTATTTT.

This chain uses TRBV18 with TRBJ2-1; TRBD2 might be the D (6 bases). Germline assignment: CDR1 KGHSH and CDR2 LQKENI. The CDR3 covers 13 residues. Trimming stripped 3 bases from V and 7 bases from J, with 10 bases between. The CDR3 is CASSPSGTNEQFF. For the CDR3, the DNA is TGTGCCAGCTCACCGTCAGGGACTAATGAGCAGTTCTTC.

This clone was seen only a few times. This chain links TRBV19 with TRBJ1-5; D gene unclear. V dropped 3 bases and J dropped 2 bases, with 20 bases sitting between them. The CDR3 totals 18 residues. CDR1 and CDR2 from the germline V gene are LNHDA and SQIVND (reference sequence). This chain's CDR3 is CASSMISSLPRGNQPQHF. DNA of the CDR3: TGTGCCAGTAGTATGATAAGCTCCCTCCCTCGGGGCAATCAGCCCCAGCATTTT.

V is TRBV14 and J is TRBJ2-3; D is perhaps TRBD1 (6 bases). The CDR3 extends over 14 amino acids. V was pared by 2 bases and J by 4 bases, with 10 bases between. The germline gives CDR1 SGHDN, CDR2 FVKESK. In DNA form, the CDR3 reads TGTGCCAGCAGCCAACAGGGGTGGGCAGATACGCAGTATTTT. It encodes CASSQQGWADTQYF.

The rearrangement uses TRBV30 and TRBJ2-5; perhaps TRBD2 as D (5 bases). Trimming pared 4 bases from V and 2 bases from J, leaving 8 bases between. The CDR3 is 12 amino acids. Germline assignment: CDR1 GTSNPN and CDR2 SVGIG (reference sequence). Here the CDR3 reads CAWKDWQETQYF. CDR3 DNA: TGTGCCTGGAAGGACTGGCAAGAGACCCAGTACTTC.

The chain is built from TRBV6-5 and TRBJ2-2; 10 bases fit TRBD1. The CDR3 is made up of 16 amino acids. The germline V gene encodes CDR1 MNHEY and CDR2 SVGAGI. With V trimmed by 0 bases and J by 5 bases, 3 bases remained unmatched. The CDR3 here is CASSYSRDRGTGELFF. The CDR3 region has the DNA TGTGCCAGCAGTTACTCCCGGGACAGGGGTACCGGGGAGCTGTTTTTT.

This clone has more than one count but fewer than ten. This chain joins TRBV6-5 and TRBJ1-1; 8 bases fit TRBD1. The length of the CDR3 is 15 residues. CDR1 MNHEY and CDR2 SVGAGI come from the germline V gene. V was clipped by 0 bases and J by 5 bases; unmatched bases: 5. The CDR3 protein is CASSYSGQGGTEAFF. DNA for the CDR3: TGTGCCAGCAGTTACTCCGGACAGGGAGGAACTGAAGCTTTCTTT.

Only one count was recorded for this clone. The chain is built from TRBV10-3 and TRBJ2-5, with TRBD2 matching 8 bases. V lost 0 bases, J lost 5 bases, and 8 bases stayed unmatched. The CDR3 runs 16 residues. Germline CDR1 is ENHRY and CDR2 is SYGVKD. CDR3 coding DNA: TGTGCCATCAGTGAGTCCCAGCGGGAGTCGTCGGAGACCCAGTACTTC. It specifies CAISESQRESSETQYF.

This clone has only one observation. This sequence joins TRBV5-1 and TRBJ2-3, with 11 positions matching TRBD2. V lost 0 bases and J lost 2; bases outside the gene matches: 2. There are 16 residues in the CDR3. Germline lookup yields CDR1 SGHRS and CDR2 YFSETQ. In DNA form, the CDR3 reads TGCGCCAGCAGCTTGGGACTAGCGGGGATCACAGATACGCAGTATTTT. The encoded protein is CASSLGLAGITDTQYF. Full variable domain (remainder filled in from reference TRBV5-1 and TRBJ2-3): KAGVTQTPRYLIKTRGQQVTLSCSPISGHRSVSWYQQTPGQGLQFLFEYFSETQRNKGNFPGRFSGRQFSNSRSEMNVSTLELGDSALYLCASSLGLAGITDTQYFGPGTRLTVL.

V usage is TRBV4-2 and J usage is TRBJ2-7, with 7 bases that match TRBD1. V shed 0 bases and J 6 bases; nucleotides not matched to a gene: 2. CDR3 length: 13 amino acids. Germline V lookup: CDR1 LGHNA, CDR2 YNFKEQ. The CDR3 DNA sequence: TGTGCCAGCAGCCAAGAACAGGGGAGCGAGCAGTACTTC. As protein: CASSQEQGSEQYF.

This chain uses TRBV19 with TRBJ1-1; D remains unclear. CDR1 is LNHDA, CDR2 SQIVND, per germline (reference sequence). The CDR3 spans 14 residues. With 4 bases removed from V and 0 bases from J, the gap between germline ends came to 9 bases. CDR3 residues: CASSTPRMNTEAFF. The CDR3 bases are TGTGCCAGTAGTACCCCCAGGATGAACACTGAAGCTTTCTTT.

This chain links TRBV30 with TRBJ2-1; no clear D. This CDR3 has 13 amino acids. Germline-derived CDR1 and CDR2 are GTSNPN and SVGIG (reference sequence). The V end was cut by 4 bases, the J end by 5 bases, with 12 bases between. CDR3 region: CAWNGEINNEQFF. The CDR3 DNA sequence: TGTGCCTGGAATGGAGAGATTAACAATGAGCAGTTCTTC.

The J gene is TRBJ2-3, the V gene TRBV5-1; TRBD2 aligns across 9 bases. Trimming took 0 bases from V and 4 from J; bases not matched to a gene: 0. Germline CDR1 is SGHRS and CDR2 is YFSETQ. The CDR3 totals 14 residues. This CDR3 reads CASSLGLAADTQYF. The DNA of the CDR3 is TGCGCCAGCAGCTTGGGACTAGCGGCAGATACGCAGTATTTT.

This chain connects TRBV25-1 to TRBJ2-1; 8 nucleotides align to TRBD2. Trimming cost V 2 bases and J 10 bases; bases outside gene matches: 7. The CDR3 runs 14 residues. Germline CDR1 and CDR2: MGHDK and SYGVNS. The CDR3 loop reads CASSEPGLAHEQFF. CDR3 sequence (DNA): TGTGCCAGCAGTGAACCCGGACTAGCACACGAGCAGTTCTTC. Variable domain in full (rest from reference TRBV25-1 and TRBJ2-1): EADIYQTPRYLVIGTGKKITLECSQTMGHDKMYWYQQDPGMELHLIHYSYGVNSTEKGDLSSESTVSRIRTEHFPLTLESARPSHTSQYLCASSEPGLAHEQFFGPGTRLTVL.

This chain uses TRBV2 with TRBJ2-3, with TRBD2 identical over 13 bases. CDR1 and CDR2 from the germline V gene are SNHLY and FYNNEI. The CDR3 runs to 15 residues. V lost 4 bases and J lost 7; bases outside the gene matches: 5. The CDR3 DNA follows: TGTGCCAGCAGTGCTACTAGCGGGGGGGCCCATACGCAGTATTTT. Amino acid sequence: CASSATSGGAHTQYF.

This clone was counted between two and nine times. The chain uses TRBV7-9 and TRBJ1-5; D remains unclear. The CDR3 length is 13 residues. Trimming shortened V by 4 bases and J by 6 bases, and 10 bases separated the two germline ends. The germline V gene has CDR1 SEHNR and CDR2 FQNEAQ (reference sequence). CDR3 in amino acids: CASSSGEGQPQHF. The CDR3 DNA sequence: TGTGCCAGCAGCTCGGGTGAAGGTCAGCCCCAGCATTTT.

The CDR3 sequence: CARSFTDQETQYF. The CDR3 DNA follows: TGTGCCAGAAGCTTCACAGACCAAGAGACCCAGTACTTC. The rearrangement joins TRBV5-3 to TRBJ2-5; D is unclear. TRBV5-3 is marked as an open reading frame, function uncertain. The CDR3 contains 13 residues. V lost 2 bases and J 0 bases, leaving 5 bases between the germline ends.

CDR3 nucleotides: TGTGCCAGCAGTGGGGGGGTAGGTCAGCCCCAGCATTTT. Residues: CASSGGVGQPQHF. V gene TRBV2 combines with J gene TRBJ1-5; tentatively, D is TRBD1 (5 bases). Germline V gene lookup returns CDR1 SNHLY and CDR2 FYNNEI. This CDR3 is 13 amino acids long. V lost 4 bases and J lost 6, with 10 bases in between.

Here the CDR3 DNA reads TGTGCCAGTAGTGGGGGGACAGGGGACTACAATGAGCAGTTCTTC. This sequence encodes CASSGGTGDYNEQFF. J is TRBJ2-1 and V is TRBV19; the match to TRBD1 covers 10 bases. CDR3 size: 15 residues. V lost 5 bases to trimming and J lost 3 bases; unmatched junction nucleotides: 4. Germline assignment: CDR1 LNHDA and CDR2 SQIVND (reference sequence).

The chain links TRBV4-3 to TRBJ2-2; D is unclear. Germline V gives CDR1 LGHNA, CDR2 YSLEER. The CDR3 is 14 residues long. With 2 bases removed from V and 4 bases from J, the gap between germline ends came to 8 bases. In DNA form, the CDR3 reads TGCGCCAGCAGCCAACAGGTACCCACCGGGGAGCTGTTTTTT. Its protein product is CASSQQVPTGELFF.

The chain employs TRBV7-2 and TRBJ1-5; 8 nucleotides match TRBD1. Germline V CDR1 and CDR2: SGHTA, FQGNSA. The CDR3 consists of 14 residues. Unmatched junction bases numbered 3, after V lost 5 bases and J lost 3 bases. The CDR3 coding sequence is TGTGCCAGCAGCCAGACAGGGGACAATCAGCCCCAGCATTTT. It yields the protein CASSQTGDNQPQHF.

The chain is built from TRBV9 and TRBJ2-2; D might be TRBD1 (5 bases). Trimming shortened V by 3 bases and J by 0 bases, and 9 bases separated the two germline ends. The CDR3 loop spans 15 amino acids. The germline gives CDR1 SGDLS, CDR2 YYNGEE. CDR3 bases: TGTGCCAGCAGCGAACAGGCTACGAACACCGGGGAGCTGTTTTTT. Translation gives CASSEQATNTGELFF.

CDR3 in DNA: TGTGCCTGGACTCAGGGTTCAGCTAACTATGGCTACACCTTC. It specifies CAWTQGSANYGYTF. The J gene is TRBJ1-2, the V gene TRBV30, with D perhaps matching TRBD1 (5 bases). V was pared by 4 bases and J by 0 bases, with 12 bases between. Per germline, CDR1 GTSNPN and CDR2 SVGIG (reference sequence). CDR3 length: 14 residues.

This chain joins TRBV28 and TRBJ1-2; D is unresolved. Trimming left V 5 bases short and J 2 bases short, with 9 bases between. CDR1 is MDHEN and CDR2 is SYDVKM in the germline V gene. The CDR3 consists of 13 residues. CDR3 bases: TGTGCCAGCAGTATCAGATCCAACTATGGCTACACCTTC. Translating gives CASSIRSNYGYTF.

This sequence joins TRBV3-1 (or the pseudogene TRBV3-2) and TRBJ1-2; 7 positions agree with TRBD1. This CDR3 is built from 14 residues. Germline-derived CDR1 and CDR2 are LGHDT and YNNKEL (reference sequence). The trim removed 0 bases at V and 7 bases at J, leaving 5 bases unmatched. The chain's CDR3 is CASSQDFAGGGYTF. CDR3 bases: TGTGCCAGCAGCCAAGATTTCGCAGGGGGTGGCTACACCTTC.

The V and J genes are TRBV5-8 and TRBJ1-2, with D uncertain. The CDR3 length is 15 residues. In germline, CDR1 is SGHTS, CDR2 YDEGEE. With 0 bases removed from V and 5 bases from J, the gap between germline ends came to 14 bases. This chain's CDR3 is CASSLVTLLAYGYTF. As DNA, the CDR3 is TGTGCCAGCAGCTTGGTTACACTACTCGCTTATGGCTACACCTTC.

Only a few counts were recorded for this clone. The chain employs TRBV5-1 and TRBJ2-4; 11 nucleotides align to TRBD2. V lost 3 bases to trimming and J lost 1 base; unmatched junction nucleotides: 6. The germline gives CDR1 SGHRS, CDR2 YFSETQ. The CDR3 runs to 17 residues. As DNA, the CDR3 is TGCGCCAGCAGCTCGATAGCGGGAGGGCCGGCCAAAAACATTCAGTACTTC. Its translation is CASSSIAGGPAKNIQYF.

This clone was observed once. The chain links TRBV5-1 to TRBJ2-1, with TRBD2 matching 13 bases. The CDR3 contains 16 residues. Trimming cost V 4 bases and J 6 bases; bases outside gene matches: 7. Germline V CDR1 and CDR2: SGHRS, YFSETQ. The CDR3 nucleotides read TGCGCCAGCAGCCTCGGACTAGCGGGAGCGTTCAATGAGCAGTTCTTC. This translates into CASSLGLAGAFNEQFF.